The 11 T cell receptor beta chains reported below all come from one sample, sequenced in a study of T cell changes during pregnancy in multiple sclerosis. Profiling relied on immunoSEQ multiplex PCR, and the TCRdb table lists in-frame clones only, not all of them. Of almost 25,000 clones listed, 88% are singletons. The specimen was CD4+ T cells from peripheral blood mononuclear cells, collected in the first trimester of pregnancy. Receptor source: a female donor in good health, enrolled as a control in a pregnancy study.

V and J are TRBV5-1 and TRBJ1-3, with D possibly TRBD1 on 6 matching bases. The CDR3 covers 13 residues. Trimming removed 3 bases at V and 4 bases at J, with 8 bases between. Germline V CDR1 and CDR2: SGHRS, YFSETQ. Here the CDR3 DNA reads TGCGCCAGCAGCTACGGACAGGGAAACACCATATATTTT. Its protein is CASSYGQGNTIYF.

V gene TRBV19 combines with J gene TRBJ2-1; perhaps TRBD1 as D (6 bases). V lost 0 bases and J 7 bases, leaving 7 bases between the germline ends. Germline V CDR1 and CDR2: LNHDA, SQIVND (reference sequence). This CDR3 has 13 residues. The DNA of the CDR3 is TGTGCCAGTAGTATAGACAGGGGAAATGAGCAGTTCTTC. Translating it yields CASSIDRGNEQFF.

In this sample, this clone turned up a few times. The rearrangement links TRBV13 to TRBJ2-7; 7 positions match TRBD2. The V segment lost 5 bases and the J segment 3 bases; nucleotides outside the gene matches: 4. Germline loops: CDR1 PRHDT, CDR2 FYEKMQ (reference sequence). The CDR3 loop spans 13 amino acids. The CDR3 is CASSHRDYYEQYF. CDR3 nucleotide sequence: TGTGCCAGCAGCCATAGGGACTACTACGAGCAGTACTTC.

This rearrangement joins TRBV10-3 to TRBJ2-3; 11 positions agree with TRBD2. CDR3 size: 16 residues. The germline gives CDR1 ENHRY, CDR2 SYGVKD. V trimming: 7 bases; J trimming: 0 bases; junction bases outside the gene matches: 6. The CDR3 DNA sequence: TGTGCCATCAAAGGGACTAGCGGCACTAGCACAGATACGCAGTATTTT. Translating it yields CAIKGTSGTSTDTQYF.

This clone was detected only a few times. The chain couples TRBV9 to TRBJ1-4; TRBD1 agrees at 9 bases. The CDR3 contains 14 residues. The germline V gene encodes CDR1 SGDLS and CDR2 YYNGEE. V was pared by 2 bases and J by 8 bases, with 4 bases of the junction left unmatched. The CDR3 DNA reads as TGTGCCAGCAGCGTCGGACAGGGGTCCGAAAAACTGTTTTTT. Translation gives CASSVGQGSEKLFF.

This chain uses TRBV2 with TRBJ2-5, with D possibly matching TRBD1 (6 bases). Germline lookup yields CDR1 SNHLY and CDR2 FYNNEI. The CDR3 covers 13 residues. The V end was cut by 6 bases, the J end by 2 bases, with 10 bases between. This chain's CDR3 is CASRWTEQETQYF. As DNA, the CDR3 is TGTGCCAGCAGATGGACAGAACAAGAGACCCAGTACTTC. The full variable domain, with the rest looked up from reference TRBV2 and TRBJ2-5, is EPEVTQTPSHQVTQMGQEVILRCVPISNHLYFYWYRQILGQKVEFLVSFYNNEISEKSEIFDDQFSVERPDGSNFTLKIRSTKLEDSAMYFCASRWTEQETQYFGPGTRLLVL.

The chain links TRBV28 to TRBJ1-1, with D possibly TRBD1 on 6 matching bases. This CDR3 is built from 15 residues. V was pared by 5 bases and J by 5 bases, with 18 bases between. CDR1 MDHEN and CDR2 SYDVKM come from the germline V gene. CDR3 nucleotide sequence: TGTGCCAGCAGTCCACTTGGGGGCCGAGGAACTGAAGCTTTCTTT. Translating it yields CASSPLGGRGTEAFF.

Here the CDR3 reads CASSLVDRQRGPLHF. For the CDR3, the DNA is TGTGCCAGCAGCTTGGTGGACCGCCAAAGGGGGCCCCTCCACTTT. V and J are TRBV5-6 and TRBJ1-6, with D possibly matching TRBD1 (6 bases). In germline, CDR1 is SGHDT, CDR2 YYEEEE. This CDR3 has 15 residues. V shed 0 bases and J shed 13 bases, with 17 bases lying between them.

The rearrangement uses TRBV4-2 and TRBJ2-7, with TRBD2 matching over 8 bases. From germline, CDR1 is LGHNA and CDR2 YNFKEQ. The CDR3 runs to 16 residues. Trimming at V came to 0 bases and at J to 2 bases, leaving 6 bases not matched to a gene. CDR3 DNA sequence: TGTGCCAGCAGCCAAGAGCGGACGGGAGGGCCCTACGAGCAGTACTTC. It encodes CASSQERTGGPYEQYF.

This rearrangement joins TRBV10-1 to TRBJ2-7; 8 nucleotides line up with TRBD1. The CDR3 sequence is 13 residues long. Germline CDR1 and CDR2: WNHNN and SYGVQD (reference sequence). The ends lost 5 bases at V and 4 bases at J; junction bases unmatched: 4. In DNA form, the CDR3 reads TGCGCCAGCAGTCGGACAGGGCCGTACGAGCAGTACTTC. Its translation: CASSRTGPYEQYF.

V usage is TRBV9 and J usage is TRBJ2-1, with D perhaps matching TRBD2 (5 bases). The CDR3 runs to 16 residues. Per germline, CDR1 SGDLS and CDR2 YYNGEE. Trimming stripped 4 bases from V and 2 bases from J, with 16 bases between. CDR3 sequence (DNA): TGTGCCAGCAGCCCCGGGAATAGTGGAACCTACAATGAGCAGTTCTTC. It is translated as CASSPGNSGTYNEQFF.